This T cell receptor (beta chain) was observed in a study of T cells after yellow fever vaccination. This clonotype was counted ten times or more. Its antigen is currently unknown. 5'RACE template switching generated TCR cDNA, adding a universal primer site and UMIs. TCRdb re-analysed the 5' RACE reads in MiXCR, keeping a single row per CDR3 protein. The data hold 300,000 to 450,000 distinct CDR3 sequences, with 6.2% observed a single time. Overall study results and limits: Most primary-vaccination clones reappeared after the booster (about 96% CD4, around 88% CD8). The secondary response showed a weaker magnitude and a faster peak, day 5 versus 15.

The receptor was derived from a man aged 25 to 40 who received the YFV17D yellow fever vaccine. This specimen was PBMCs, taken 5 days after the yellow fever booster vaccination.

The CDR3 DNA reads as TGCAGTGCTGGACTTGCAACAGGGATGACATGGGAGCAGTACTTC. Protein: CSAGLATGMTWEQYF. V is TRBV20-1 and J is TRBJ2-7; D is possibly TRBD1 (6 bases). Germline CDR1 and CDR2: DFQATT and SNEGSKA (reference sequence). V was shortened by 5 bases and J by 7 bases, with 24 bases between the two germline ends. This CDR3 region has 15 residues.